This TCR beta chain was sequenced during a study of human T cells and chemical hapten exposure. At the level of the study: Patients were given diphenylcyclopropenone on the scalp weekly across the roughly 25-week study. Study results and caveats: It was expanded TCRs that formed significantly more large CDR3 similarity clusters than controls did. DPC sensitization produced no change in TCRs with frequency above 1 in 1000.

This clonotype was counted many times. Antigen unknown. Time point noted: patch test 1, 2 weeks after DPC sensitization. The treatment here: therapeutic diphenylcyclopropenone sensitization with weekly scalp DPC. MiXCR, applied by TCRdb to the RACE reads, yields one record per CDR3 protein. The table has around 100,000 distinct CDR3 sequences, approximately 9.9% seen once. The receptor was isolated from a woman between 35 and 50 years old with alopecia areata. Some clones in this sample may be carry-over from other donors' samples. Here the sequenced sample was whole blood, taken in connection with sensitization to the hapten diphenylcyclopropenone (DPC).

CDR3 region: CASSVRTGPEAFF. CDR3 coding DNA: TGTGCCAGCAGCGTTAGGACAGGGCCTGAAGCTTTCTTT. The genes are TRBV7-2 and TRBJ1-1; 8 nucleotides agree with TRBD1. The length of the CDR3 is 13 residues. The trim removed 5 bases at V and 6 bases at J, leaving 5 bases unmatched. Germline V gene data show CDR1 as SGHTA and CDR2 as FQGNSA.